The clone carrying this T cell receptor (beta chain) was recorded at least ten times. Germline assignment: CDR1 DFQATT and CDR2 SNEGSKA (reference sequence). This CDR3 has 15 amino acids. V lost 5 bases and J lost 6; bases outside the gene matches: 14. Primed by a sample-barcoded 5' primer and a J-beta primer mix, a second PCR proceeded for about 6 to 12 cycles. Through a template-switch adaptor with 12 random nucleotides, each cDNA molecule received a tag. TCRdb itself ran the 5' RACE reads through MiXCR, one entry per CDR3 protein. The table includes a few hundred thousand distinct CDR3 sequences, about 55% detected once. This sample is drawn from a study of blood T cells in healthy people across ages.

The chain carries TRBV20-1 and TRBJ2-3; 7 bases match TRBD1. The sample comprised blood. The receptor was derived from a man aged 55 to 70 in good health. The CDR3 loop is CSALGGRTSGDTQYF. CDR3 bases: TGCAGTGCTCTAGGGGGCAGGACATCCGGGGATACGCAGTATTTT.